The rows below give T cell receptor beta chains drawn from one sample of a study of blood T cell repertoires in COVID-19. The assay was immunoSEQ multiplex PCR, and TCRdb's table has in-frame clones only and misses some. This sample has some 330,000 clones, with roughly four fifths found just once. Sequencing was done on a sample of PBMCs or T cells enriched from blood (not recorded which). These TCRs come from a woman in her forties or fifties who had recovered from COVID-19. CDR3s include the opening cysteine and the closing phenylalanine or tryptophan. The D gene is left open where the match is weak. Clone sizes are given selectively: once, few, many, or a class where the clone is expanded.

v_gene	j_gene	abundance	d_gene	CDR3aa	CDR3nt
TRBV11-3	TRBJ2-7	NA	NA	CASSLEGEGQVVF	TGTGCCAGCAGCTTAGAGGGGGAGGGACAGGTGGTCTTC
TRBV19	TRBJ1-2	NA	TRBD1	CASSINRGGRYGYTF	TGTGCCAGTAGTATAAACAGGGGAGGACGCTATGGCTACACCTTC
TRBV12-3/TRBV12-4	TRBJ1-2	few	NA	CASSFWANYGYTF	TGTGCCAGCAGTTTTTGGGCCAACTATGGCTACACCTTC
TRBV3-1/TRBV3-2	TRBJ1-1	NA	TRBD1	CASSQVTGGTEAFF	TGTGCCAGCAGCCAAGTGACAGGGGGCACTGAAGCTTTCTTT
TRBV12-3/TRBV12-4	TRBJ1-2	NA	NA	CASSPPGRGGYTF	TGTGCCAGCAGCCCCCCCGGGCGGGGTGGCTACACCTTC
TRBV29-1	TRBJ1-1	NA	TRBD1	CSVGDRGNTEAFF	TGCAGCGTAGGGGACAGGGGGAACACTGAAGCTTTCTTT
TRBV5-1	TRBJ1-2	NA	TRBD1	CASSLADRNYGYTF	TGCGCCAGCAGCTTGGCGGACAGGAACTATGGCTACACCTTC
TRBV6-5	TRBJ2-1	once	TRBD2	CASSLAEHTNNEQFF	TGTGCCAGCAGCCTAGCGGAACACACTAACAATGAGCAGTTCTTC
TRBV5-1	TRBJ2-1	NA	NA	CASSPPGNEQFF	TGCGCCAGCTCCCCTCCGGGGAATGAGCAGTTCTTC
TRBV7-3	TRBJ1-1	NA	TRBD1	CASSSGTGGTEAFF	TGTGCCAGCAGCAGCGGGACAGGGGGCACTGAAGCTTTCTTT
TRBV5-1	TRBJ1-5	few	TRBD1	CASSLDATGGNQPQHF	TGCGCCAGCAGCTTGGACGCGACAGGGGGCAATCAGCCCCAGCATTTT
TRBV11-3	TRBJ2-4	NA	TRBD2	CASSLDDSGSPKNIQYF	TGTGCCAGCAGCTTAGATGATAGCGGGAGTCCCAAAAACATTCAGTACTTC
TRBV5-5	TRBJ1-1	few	NA	CASSLIRQTMNTEAFF	TGTGCCAGCAGCTTAATAAGACAGACCATGAACACTGAAGCTTTCTTT
TRBV7-2	TRBJ2-2	NA	TRBD1	CASSQRGQGATGELFF	TGTGCCAGCTCACAGAGGGGACAGGGGGCGACCGGGGAGCTGTTTTTT
TRBV3-1/TRBV3-2	TRBJ1-1	NA	NA	CASSQGQATEAFF	TGTGCCAGCAGCCAAGGACAAGCCACTGAAGCTTTCTTT
TRBV28	TRBJ2-7	NA	NA	CASMVQEGGFYEQYF	TGTGCCAGCATGGTCCAGGAAGGGGGTTTCTACGAGCAGTACTTC
TRBV3-1/TRBV3-2	TRBJ2-3	NA	TRBD1	CASSHYRQGGADTQYF	TGTGCCAGCAGCCATTATCGACAGGGTGGCGCAGATACGCAGTATTTT
TRBV7-2	TRBJ2-7	NA	NA	CASSMDFYEQYF	TGTGCCAGCAGCATGGACTTTTACGAGCAGTACTTC
TRBV11-2	TRBJ2-7	once	NA	CASSPRQTRYEQYF	TGTGCCAGCAGCCCCCGACAGACTCGCTACGAGCAGTACTTC
TRBV9	TRBJ1-1	NA	NA	CASSGVHPSNTEAFF	TGTGCCAGCAGCGGAGTCCATCCCTCGAACACTGAAGCTTTCTTT
TRBV2	TRBJ1-5	NA	NA	CASSEVTRGLQPQHF	TGTGCCAGCAGTGAAGTAACTAGAGGGTTACAGCCCCAGCATTTT
TRBV13	TRBJ2-3	NA	TRBD1	CASSLGGQGFSTDTQYF	TGTGCCAGCAGCTTGGGGGGACAGGGTTTTAGCACAGATACGCAGTATTTT
TRBV19	TRBJ1-1	NA	NA	CASTMGGTLHTEAFF	TGTGCCAGCACAATGGGGGGGACACTCCACACTGAAGCTTTCTTT
TRBV5-1	TRBJ2-1	NA	NA	CASSFFNSPIDEQFF	TGCGCCAGCAGCTTTTTTAACAGCCCAATCGATGAGCAGTTCTTC
TRBV7-9	TRBJ2-5	NA	NA	CASSLRSGEETQYF	TGTGCCAGCAGCTTACGTTCGGGAGAAGAGACCCAGTACTTC
TRBV29-1	TRBJ1-2	few	NA	CSVPRQGYGYTF	TGCAGCGTGCCTCGGCAGGGATATGGCTACACCTTC
TRBV14	TRBJ2-7	NA	NA	CASSLGVYEQYF	TGTGCCAGCAGCCTGGGAGTTTACGAGCAGTACTTC
TRBV4-3	TRBJ1-5	NA	NA	CASSQGGNTHQPQHF	TGCGCCAGCAGCCAAGGAGGGAACACCCATCAGCCCCAGCATTTT
TRBV6-5	TRBJ1-2	NA	TRBD1	CASSPQGAIYGYTF	TGTGCCAGCAGCCCACAGGGGGCCATCTATGGCTACACCTTC
TRBV3-1/TRBV3-2	TRBJ2-1	NA	TRBD2	CASSQRFTPLGTSGRGYNEQFF	TGTGCCAGCAGCCAGAGATTCACCCCTCTCGGGACTAGCGGGAGGGGTTACAATGAGCAGTTCTTC
TRBV6-5	TRBJ1-1	NA	TRBD1	CASSDRQGWSEAFF	TGTGCCAGCAGCGATCGACAGGGGTGGTCTGAAGCTTTCTTT
TRBV19	TRBJ2-7	NA	TRBD1	CASSIRGTGGYEQYF	TGTGCCAGTAGTATCCGGGGGACAGGGGGCTACGAGCAGTACTTC
TRBV19	TRBJ2-1	NA	TRBD2	CASSITAGGINEQFF	TGTGCCAGTAGTATAACGGCGGGAGGGATCAATGAGCAGTTCTTC
TRBV7-8	TRBJ2-2	NA	TRBD2	CASTSYTAGGRTGELFF	TGTGCCAGCACCTCTTACACAGCGGGGGGGCGAACCGGGGAGCTGTTTTTT
TRBV3-1/TRBV3-2	TRBJ1-6	NA	NA	CASSPFTALESPLHF	TGTGCCAGCAGCCCTTTTACGGCCCTGGAGTCACCCCTCCACTTT
TRBV25-1	TRBJ2-5	NA	TRBD2	CASSELTSGETQYF	TGTGCCAGCAGTGAACTAACTAGCGGAGAGACCCAGTACTTC
TRBV11-1	TRBJ2-7	NA	NA	CASSLAGTYEQYF	TGTGCCAGCAGCTTGGCGGGGACCTACGAGCAGTACTTC
TRBV29-1	TRBJ1-1	NA	NA	CSVTGLRWDTEAFF	TGCAGCGTCACAGGCCTCCGGTGGGACACTGAAGCTTTCTTT
TRBV19	TRBJ1-1	once	NA	CASAPGSRTEAFF	TGTGCCAGCGCGCCAGGGTCCAGAACTGAAGCTTTCTTT
TRBV20-1	TRBJ2-2	NA	TRBD2	CSASRLAGGGSGELFF	TGCAGTGCTAGTCGACTAGCGGGGGGCGGGAGCGGGGAGCTGTTTTTT
TRBV24-1	TRBJ2-3	NA	NA	CATSQGPSTDTQYF	TGTGCCACCTCACAGGGCCCTAGCACAGATACGCAGTATTTT
TRBV3-1/TRBV3-2	TRBJ1-1	NA	NA	CASSQAGTLNTEAFF	TGTGCCAGCAGCCAGGCCGGGACACTTAACACTGAAGCTTTCTTT
TRBV10-3	TRBJ2-2	NA	TRBD1	CAISDDRVRTGELFF	TGTGCCATCAGTGACGACAGGGTTCGAACCGGGGAGCTGTTTTTT
TRBV7-6	TRBJ1-4	NA	NA	CASSLGSQNRVRHEKLFF	TGTGCCAGCAGCTTAGGTAGCCAAAACAGGGTCCGGCATGAAAAACTGTTTTTT
TRBV7-9	TRBJ1-4	NA	NA	CASSLPGSREKLFF	TGTGCCAGCAGCCTTCCCGGGTCGCGCGAAAAACTGTTTTTT
TRBV11-2	TRBJ2-3	NA	NA	CASSSLADRTDTQYF	TGTGCCAGCAGCTCCTTAGCGGACCGCACAGATACGCAGTATTTT
TRBV11-2	TRBJ1-6	NA	TRBD1	CASSPRQGSSSPLHF	TGTGCCAGCAGCCCGCGACAGGGGAGTAGTTCACCCCTCCACTTT
TRBV5-1	TRBJ1-1	NA	NA	CASSLDRPINTEAFF	TGCGCCAGCAGCTTGGACAGACCTATCAACACTGAAGCTTTCTTT
TRBV7-7	TRBJ2-2	NA	TRBD2	CASSLGTSGDPNTGELFF	TGTGCCAGCAGCTTGGGGACTAGCGGAGACCCGAACACCGGGGAGCTGTTTTTT
TRBV5-1	TRBJ2-1	NA	TRBD1	CASSHPNRGDEQFF	TGCGCCAGCAGCCATCCAAACAGGGGCGATGAGCAGTTCTTC
TRBV7-2	TRBJ2-1	NA	TRBD1	CASSSDRVGQFF	TGTGCCAGCAGCTCGGACAGGGTTGGGCAGTTCTTC
TRBV29-1	TRBJ1-1	NA	NA	CSPPQGSDTEAFF	TGCAGCCCACCGCAGGGCTCGGACACTGAAGCTTTCTTT
TRBV27	TRBJ1-2	NA	TRBD1	CASSSGQGNYGYTF	TGTGCCAGCAGTTCGGGACAGGGCAACTATGGCTACACCTTC
TRBV3-1/TRBV3-2	TRBJ1-2	few	TRBD1	CASSQSTGELYGYTF	TGTGCCAGCAGCCAATCGACAGGGGAACTCTATGGCTACACCTTC
TRBV27	TRBJ2-3	NA	NA	CASSILDGGTDTQYF	TGTGCCAGCAGTATCCTAGACGGGGGTACAGATACGCAGTATTTT
TRBV6-5	TRBJ1-6	once	TRBD1	CASSYLGTGSPLHF	TGTGCCAGCAGTTACCTGGGGACAGGATCACCCCTCCACTTT
TRBV6-1	TRBJ1-2	NA	NA	CASSENPGSGYTF	TGTGCCAGCAGTGAAAATCCGGGGAGTGGCTACACCTTC